This record concerns one TCR beta chain sequence. Its target is not known. The sample belongs to a study of T cells in Graves' hyperthyroidism and ophthalmopathy. Study details: Specimen type is peripheral blood, collected at initial diagnosis prior to any treatment. Overall study results and limits: Researchers report that a 13 V-J model separated ophthalmopathy from stable hyperthyroidism.

Exclusion of a patient resulted from uncontrolled infection, other autoimmune disease, pregnancy or lactation. Amplification of TCR beta CDR3 regions was performed using RNA transcripts as template. HTBI primers drove first-round RT-PCR of the TCR CDR3. TCRdb re-called the multiplex PCR reads with MiXCR, one entry per CDR3 protein. This sample has about 37,000 distinct CDR3 sequences, with 50% to 55% found just once. The CDR3 contains 17 residues. The germline V gene encodes CDR1 SGHAT and CDR2 FQNNGV. V lost 5 bases and J 5 bases, leaving 24 bases between the germline ends. This receptor was identified in a man aged 35-49 years with Graves' ophthalmopathy. The chain combines TRBV11-2 with TRBJ1-2; D is unresolved. The sample consisted of blood. CDR3: CASSPPPRGDTQYGYTF. The CDR3 DNA sequence: TGTGCCAGCAGCCCGCCGCCCCGCGGGGATACGCAGTATGGCTACACCTTC.